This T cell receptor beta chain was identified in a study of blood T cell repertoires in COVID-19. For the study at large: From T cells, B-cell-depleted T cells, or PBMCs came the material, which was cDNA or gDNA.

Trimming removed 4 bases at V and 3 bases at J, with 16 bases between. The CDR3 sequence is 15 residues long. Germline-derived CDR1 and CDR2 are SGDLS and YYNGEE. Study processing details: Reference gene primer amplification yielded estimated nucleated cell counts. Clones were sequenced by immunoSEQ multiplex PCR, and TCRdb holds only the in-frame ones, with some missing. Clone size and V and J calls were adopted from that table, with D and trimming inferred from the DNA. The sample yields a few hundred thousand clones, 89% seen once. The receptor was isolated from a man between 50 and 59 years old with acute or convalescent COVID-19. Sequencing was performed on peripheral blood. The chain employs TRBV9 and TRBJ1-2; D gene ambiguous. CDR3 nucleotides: TGTGCCAGCAGCCCTAGCACCGGGGTGGACTATGGCTACACCTTC. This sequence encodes CASSPSTGVDYGYTF.